These 5 T cell receptor beta chains originate from one sample sequenced in a study of shared clonotypes between healthy human individuals. Profiled with immunoSEQ multiplex PCR; TCRdb holds only in-frame clones, not every one. The sample carries approximately 2.5 million clones, around 90% recorded once. The specimen was naive CD4+ T cells sorted from blood. Subset noted: CD45RA+ positively selected. Every receptor here comes from a man aged 18 to 30 in good health.

The chain couples TRBV30 to TRBJ2-1; 11 positions agree with TRBD1. V trimming: 2 bases; J trimming: 4 bases; junction bases outside the gene matches: 4. Germline V gene data show CDR1 as GTSNPN and CDR2 as SVGIG (reference sequence). The CDR3 is made up of 15 amino acids. The CDR3 is CAWSYRDRGYNEQFF. CDR3 nucleotides: TGTGCCTGGAGTTACCGGGACAGGGGGTACAATGAGCAGTTCTTC.

Of note for this clone: At the DNA level, this CDR3 is encoded by other sequences in the same sample as well. The chain carries TRBV30 and TRBJ1-1; D not resolved. Germline loops: CDR1 GTSNPN, CDR2 SVGIG (reference sequence). This CDR3 is 13 amino acids long. V was cut by 0 bases and J by 0 bases, with 5 bases left in between. This CDR3 reads CAWSVSLNTEAFF. The CDR3 DNA reads TGTGCCTGGAGTGTATCACTGAACACTGAAGCTTTCTTT.

This chain links TRBV28 with TRBJ2-1; 12 bases agree with TRBD1. CDR1 and CDR2 from the germline V gene are MDHEN and SYDVKM. V was clipped by 6 bases and J by 7 bases; unmatched bases: 13. This CDR3 region has 17 residues. Here the CDR3 DNA reads TGTGCCAGCAGCCCCCCCGGGACAGGGGGCGCTATGAATGAGCAGTTCTTC. Its protein is CASSPPGTGGAMNEQFF.

V is TRBV27 and J is TRBJ2-4; the match to TRBD1 covers 9 bases. CDR1 MNHEY and CDR2 SMNVEV come from the germline V gene (reference sequence). The CDR3 loop spans 19 amino acids. V was clipped by 5 bases and J by 1 base; unmatched bases: 15. CDR3 DNA: TGTGCCAGCAGTAACGGGACAGGGAGGAGAATCGGTGCCAAAAACATTCAGTACTTC. Protein: CASSNGTGRRIGAKNIQYF.

This chain connects TRBV11-3 to TRBJ2-1; TRBD2 matches at 9 bases. V gave up 0 bases and J gave up 7 bases; unmatched junction bases: 4. The CDR3 is made up of 15 amino acids. Germline CDR1 and CDR2: SGHNT and YENEEA. CDR3 region: CASSLDLAGRNEQFF. CDR3 in DNA: TGTGCCAGCAGCTTAGATCTAGCGGGACGGAATGAGCAGTTCTTC. The full variable domain, completed using reference TRBV11-3 and TRBJ2-1, is EAGVVQSPRYKIIEKKQPVAFWCNPISGHNTLYWYLQNLGQGPELLIRYENEEAVDDSQLPKDRFSAERLKGVDSTLKIQPAELGDSAVYLCASSLDLAGRNEQFFGPGTRLTVL.